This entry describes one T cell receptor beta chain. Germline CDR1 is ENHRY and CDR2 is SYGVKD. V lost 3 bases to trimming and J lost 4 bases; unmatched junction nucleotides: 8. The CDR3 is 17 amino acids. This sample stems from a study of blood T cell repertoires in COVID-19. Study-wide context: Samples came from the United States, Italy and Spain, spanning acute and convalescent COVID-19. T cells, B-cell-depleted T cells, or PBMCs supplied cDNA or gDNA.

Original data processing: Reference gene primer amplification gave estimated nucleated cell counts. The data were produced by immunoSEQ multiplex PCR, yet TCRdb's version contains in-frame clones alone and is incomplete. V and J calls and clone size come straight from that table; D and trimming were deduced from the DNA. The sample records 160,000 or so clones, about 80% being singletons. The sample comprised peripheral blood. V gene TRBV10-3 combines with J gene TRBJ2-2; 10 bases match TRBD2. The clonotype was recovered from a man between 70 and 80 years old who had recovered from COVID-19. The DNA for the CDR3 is TGTGCCATCAGTGACATTCCGGGACTAGCGAGCACCGGGGAGCTGTTTTTT. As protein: CAISDIPGLASTGELFF.